The entry that follows covers one T cell receptor beta chain sequence. The data stem from a study of CD8 T cells in Susac syndrome. RNA, at about 0.45 to 1 ug, was reverse transcribed with random hexamers. Amplification of the TCR beta CDR3 was carried out by immunoSEQ multiplex PCR, which spanned a total of 54 Vbeta and 13 Jbeta segments. TCRdb re-called the immunoSEQ multiplex PCR reads through MiXCR, storing one row per CDR3 protein. The sample shows 250,000 to 300,000 distinct CDR3 sequences, approximately 91% of them seen only once. Germline V gene lookup returns CDR1 SGHRS and CDR2 YFSETQ. The V gene lost 0 bases and the J gene lost 1 base, with 7 bases spanning the gap. This CDR3 has 14 residues.

The chain has TRBV5-1 and TRBJ1-1, with D perhaps TRBD1 (5 bases). This TCR was recovered from a human donor with multiple sclerosis. Sequences were obtained from CD8+ T cells from PBMCs. This CDR3 is CASSLEQANTEAFF. CDR3 bases: TGCGCCAGCAGCTTGGAACAGGCGAACACTGAAGCTTTCTTT.